One and the same sample provided the 23 T cell receptor beta chains below, sequenced in a study of vaccination effects on CD4 cells after COVID-19. Their antigen targets remain unknown. TCRdb's copy holds only in-frame clones and misses some; the assay was immunoSEQ multiplex PCR. The sample has about 45,000 clones; roughly four fifths are singletons. Antigen-specific CD4+ T cells were expanded (with viral peptide pools) by the ViraFEST assay ahead of sequencing. Following culture for about ten days, CD4+ T cells were isolated. The person had PCR-confirmed SARS-CoV-2 infection between March and December 2020. Sequencing used CD4+ T cells from PBMCs cultured with a peptide pool, obtained before COVID-19 vaccination. Every receptor here comes from a human donor who had a prior SARS-CoV-2 infection.

This chain links TRBV7-6 with TRBJ1-4; 7 bases agree with TRBD1. The CDR3 consists of 13 residues. Germline lookup yields CDR1 SGHVS and CDR2 FNYEAQ. J was trimmed by 8 bases and V by 6 bases; bases with no gene match: 6. The CDR3 protein is CASSRQGQEKLFF. DNA of the CDR3: TGTGCCAGCAGTCGACAGGGCCAGGAAAAACTGTTTTTT.

The chain uses TRBV6-5 and TRBJ2-7; a possible D gene is TRBD2 (5 bases). In germline, CDR1 is MNHEY, CDR2 SVGAGI. V gave up 6 bases and J gave up 3 bases, with 18 bases separating them. The CDR3 covers 15 residues. The CDR3 DNA sequence: TGTGCCAGCAGGGCCCAGCGGAACGATCTCTACGAGCAGTACTTC. Encoded protein: CASRAQRNDLYEQYF.

The CDR3 DNA reads TGTGCCTGGAGTGTAGGCTTTACTGCGGGAGAGACCCAGTACTTC. Translation gives CAWSVGFTAGETQYF. This chain connects TRBV30 to TRBJ2-5; D may be TRBD2 (5 bases). Trimming took off 0 bases at V and 4 bases at J, with 15 bases between the two ends. The V gene's germline CDR1 is GTSNPN and CDR2 SVGIG (reference sequence). The CDR3 is made up of 15 amino acids.

The rearrangement joins TRBV2 to TRBJ2-7; D possibly corresponds to TRBD2 (5 bases). This CDR3 contains 14 residues. Trimming pared 6 bases from V and 2 bases from J, leaving 14 bases between. Germline loops: CDR1 SNHLY, CDR2 FYNNEI. Here the CDR3 reads CASRVGGPTYEQYF. The CDR3 DNA sequence: TGTGCCAGCAGGGTTGGAGGACCGACCTACGAGCAGTACTTC.

The chain joins TRBV5-4 to TRBJ2-1, with TRBD2 matching 12 bases. Germline assignment: CDR1 SGHNT and CDR2 YYREEE (reference sequence). This CDR3 has 15 amino acids. Losses at the gene ends were 4 bases for V and 6 bases for J; bases not matched to a gene: 5. CDR3 nucleotide sequence: TGTGCCAGCAGCCCAAGACTAGCGGGGGCCAATGAGCAGTTCTTC. Amino acid sequence: CASSPRLAGANEQFF.

This clone has only one observation. The rearrangement uses TRBV6-6 and TRBJ2-1; the D gene is possibly TRBD1 (6 bases). Germline V CDR1 and CDR2: MNHNY, SVGAGI (reference sequence). The CDR3 extends over 13 amino acids. Trimming removed 5 bases at V and 11 bases at J, with 16 bases between. CDR3 loop: CASSPSGGTQQFF. For the CDR3, the DNA is TGTGCCAGCAGTCCCAGTGGGGGCACCCAGCAGTTCTTC.

The J gene is TRBJ2-7, the V gene TRBV6-5, with 7 bases identical to TRBD1. V was pared by 6 bases and J by 2 bases, with 10 bases of the junction left unmatched. From germline, CDR1 is MNHEY and CDR2 SVGAGI. There are 15 residues in the CDR3. The CDR3 loop reads CASSVGQQGTYEQYF. CDR3 sequence (DNA): TGTGCCAGCAGCGTGGGGCAACAGGGGACCTACGAGCAGTACTTC.

V gene TRBV3-1 (or the pseudogene TRBV3-2) combines with J gene TRBJ2-4; D is possibly TRBD2 (6 bases). Germline V gene lookup returns CDR1 LGHDT and CDR2 YNNKEL (reference sequence). V was clipped by 1 base and J by 9 bases, with 13 bases between them. The CDR3 is made up of 14 amino acids. The CDR3 bases are TGTGCCAGCAGCCAAGTTCCCTGGGGAGGCATTCAGTACTTC. Residues: CASSQVPWGGIQYF.

The V and J genes are TRBV20-1 and TRBJ2-3; unclear D gene. CDR3 length: 11 amino acids. V lost 6 bases to trimming and J lost 6 bases, with 10 bases between them. The germline gives CDR1 DFQATT, CDR2 SNEGSKA (reference sequence). CDR3 loop: CSAMVGDTQYF. Here the CDR3 DNA reads TGCAGTGCAATGGTGGGGGATACGCAGTATTTT.

The CDR3 spells CASSLGLAEPYEQYF. In nucleotides, the CDR3 is TGCGCCAGCAGCTTAGGACTAGCGGAGCCCTACGAGCAGTACTTC. V gene TRBV5-1 combines with J gene TRBJ2-7; TRBD2 aligns across 10 bases. Germline CDR1 SGHRS, CDR2 YFSETQ. The CDR3 loop spans 15 amino acids. After removal of 2 bases from V and 2 bases from J, the junction contained 4 bases not matched to a gene.

The chain uses TRBV19 and TRBJ1-5; a weak D match, TRBD1 (5 bases). CDR1 is LNHDA and CDR2 is SQIVND in the germline V gene (reference sequence). The CDR3 is 16 amino acids. Trimming removed 5 bases at V and 1 base at J, with 15 bases between. This chain's CDR3 is CASSLGGSRSNQPQHF. For the CDR3, the DNA is TGTGCCAGTAGTCTCGGGGGTTCGAGGAGCAATCAGCCCCAGCATTTT.

The chain is built from TRBV18 and TRBJ2-7; D is unresolved. The CDR3 length is 12 residues. The V end was cut by 6 bases, the J end by 3 bases, with 9 bases between. Germline values: CDR1 KGHSH, CDR2 LQKENI. The CDR3, as DNA: TGTGCCAGCTCCCCAGGACGCTACGAGCAGTACTTC. This sequence encodes CASSPGRYEQYF.

The chain links TRBV6-5 to TRBJ1-1; D remains ambiguous. This CDR3 spans 13 amino acids. The V gene's germline CDR1 is MNHEY and CDR2 SVGAGI. Deletions cut 8 bases from V and 0 bases from J, with 10 bases between. CDR3 nucleotides: TGTGCCAGCTTCTTTACTCTGAACACTGAAGCTTTCTTT. Its translation is CASFFTLNTEAFF.

V and J are TRBV5-8 and TRBJ1-1; the D is unclear. V was shortened by 4 bases and J by 3 bases, with 22 bases between the two germline ends. The CDR3 has 17 amino acids. CDR1 and CDR2 (germline): SGHTS, YDEGEE. This CDR3 reads CASSPGFGRTGDTEAFF. For the CDR3, the DNA is TGTGCCAGCAGCCCCGGATTCGGAAGGACTGGGGACACTGAAGCTTTCTTT. The whole variable domain, remainder taken from reference TRBV5-8 and TRBJ1-1, is EAGVTQSPTHLIKTRGQQATLRCSPISGHTSVYWYQQALGLGLQFLLWYDEGEERNRGNFPPRFSGRQFPNYSSELNVNALELEDSALYLCASSPGFGRTGDTEAFFGQGTRLTVV.

The rearrangement joins TRBV20-1 to TRBJ2-3, with D unresolved. Between the trimmed V and J ends, which lost 3 bases and 5 bases, there was a span of 6 bases. Germline CDR1 reads DFQATT; CDR2 reads SNEGSKA (reference sequence). CDR3 size: 11 residues. CDR3 protein: CSASWGDTQYF. Written as DNA, the CDR3 is TGCAGTGCTAGTTGGGGAGATACGCAGTATTTT.

The chain couples TRBV2 to TRBJ1-2, with unresolved D. The CDR3 has 12 residues. Deletions cut 6 bases from V and 5 bases from J, with 10 bases between. Looked up from germline, CDR1 is SNHLY and CDR2 is FYNNEI. For the CDR3, the DNA is TGTGCCAGCAGCACAGACGCTTATGGCTACACCTTC. The encoded protein is CASSTDAYGYTF.

The V and J genes are TRBV6-6 and TRBJ1-5, with D perhaps matching TRBD1 (5 bases). Trimming took 7 bases from V and 3 from J, leaving 16 bases between them. The CDR3 totals 15 residues. Germline values: CDR1 MNHNY, CDR2 SVGAGI (reference sequence). For the CDR3, the DNA is TGTGCCAGCACCGAACCCGACAGTGTCAATCAGCCCCAGCATTTT. It translates to CASTEPDSVNQPQHF.

The V call is TRBV30, the J call TRBJ2-3; D might be TRBD1 (5 bases). The CDR3 contains 11 residues. Germline V gives CDR1 GTSNPN, CDR2 SVGIG (reference sequence). V dropped 2 bases and J dropped 6 bases, with 6 bases sitting between them. Here the CDR3 DNA reads TGTGCCTGGAGTTCAGGGGATACGCAGTATTTT. It yields the protein CAWSSGDTQYF.

V and J are TRBV24-1 and TRBJ2-7, with 9 positions matching TRBD1. The CDR3 runs 16 residues. CDR1 and CDR2 (germline): KGHDR, SFDVKD. V lost 6 bases, J lost 2 bases, and 10 bases stayed unmatched. The CDR3 DNA follows: TGTGCCACCAGTACGGGGGAGGGACAGGGCCCCTACGAGCAGTACTTC. It encodes CATSTGEGQGPYEQYF.

V gene TRBV5-1 combines with J gene TRBJ1-1, with a weak D call TRBD1 (6 bases). CDR1 is SGHRS, CDR2 YFSETQ, per germline. V was trimmed by 5 bases and J by 1 base, leaving 9 bases between them. The CDR3 runs to 13 residues. CDR3 bases: TGCGCCAGCAGTACACAGGGGAACACTGAAGCTTTCTTT. Amino acids: CASSTQGNTEAFF.

This clone was counted a few times. The rearrangement joins TRBV6-5 to TRBJ1-3; tentatively, D is TRBD1 (6 bases). The CDR3 has 16 amino acids. The V and J ends lost 0 bases and 4 bases respectively, with 13 bases between them. CDR1 MNHEY and CDR2 SVGAGI come from the germline V gene. In DNA form, the CDR3 reads TGTGCCAGCAGTTACTCACAGGGCTCCCCAGGAAACACCATATATTTT. Translation gives CASSYSQGSPGNTIYF.

This clone turned up a few times. V usage is TRBV7-3 and J usage is TRBJ2-2; D is uncertain. V lost 1 base and J lost 1, with 7 bases in between. The length of the CDR3 is 15 residues. Germline V CDR1 and CDR2: SGHTA, FQGTGA. This chain's CDR3 is CASSLNDGNTGELFF. The CDR3 coding sequence is TGTGCCAGCAGCTTAAATGATGGGAACACCGGGGAGCTGTTTTTT.

This clone is judged medium-sized. V and J are TRBV7-6 and TRBJ1-3, with D unresolved. V was pared by 1 base and J by 0 bases, with 13 bases between. The CDR3 is 17 residues long. The germline V gene encodes CDR1 SGHVS and CDR2 FNYEAQ. The CDR3 DNA is TGTGCCAGCAGCTTAGGGGCTTGGGATGGCTCTGGAAACACCATATATTTT. As protein: CASSLGAWDGSGNTIYF.